This T cell receptor (beta chain) was recorded in a study of OX40 agonist ivuxolimab in advanced cancers. This clone was detected once. This CDR3 spans 14 amino acids. Germline-derived CDR1 and CDR2 are MGHDK and SYGVNS. V was trimmed by 4 bases and J by 6 bases, leaving 14 bases between them. Profiled with immunoSEQ multiplex PCR; TCRdb holds only in-frame clones, not every one. The profile shows over 60,000 clones, around 91% of them singletons. This material consisted of CD4+ or CD8+ T cells sorted from blood, taken in a trial of the OX40 agonist ivuxolimab. V usage is TRBV25-1 and J usage is TRBJ2-3; a possible D gene is TRBD2 (5 bases). The TCR was taken from an adult with an advanced solid tumor such as melanoma, head and neck, liver or kidney cancer. DNA of the CDR3: TGTGCCAGCAGTGGAGGGAGTTACCCCGATACGCAGTATTTT. Its translation is CASSGGSYPDTQYF.